Sequencing of this T cell receptor beta chain was carried out in a study of T cells in Graves' hyperthyroidism and ophthalmopathy. Study-wide findings and caveats: Within blood appeared most thyroid clonotypes that had expanded above 0.001. Ophthalmopathy and stable hyperthyroidism were told apart by a 13 V-J model.

This clonotype was seen many times. What it binds is not known. Trimming took 6 bases from V and 4 from J, leaving 10 bases between them. This CDR3 has 13 residues. CDR1 and CDR2 from the germline V gene are SNHLY and FYNNEI. Uncontrolled infections, other autoimmune diseases, pregnancy or lactation led to exclusion of patients. The diagnoses drew upon clinical symptoms, serum thyroxine and TRAb, thyroid ultrasound and orbital computed tomography. RNA transcripts were the template for amplifying TCR beta CDR3 regions. First-round RT-PCR with HTBI primers amplified the TCR CDR3 region. TCRdb re-called the multiplex PCR reads through MiXCR, storing one row per CDR3 protein. This sample yields 550,000 to 600,000 distinct CDR3 sequences, of which about 43% are seen a single time; around 17% belongs to the top ten.

The TCR originated in an adult woman with Graves' disease, either hyperthyroidism or ophthalmopathy (not recorded which). Source material: peripheral blood or thyroid tissue (not recorded which). The chain is built from TRBV2 and TRBJ1-3; D is uncertain. The CDR3 DNA sequence: TGTGCCAGCAGAAAGGGCCCCGGAAACACCATATATTTT. Protein: CASRKGPGNTIYF.